A selection of T cell receptor beta chains follows, all from one sample in a study of shared clonotypes between healthy human individuals. The repertoire was sequenced with immunoSEQ multiplex PCR; TCRdb's copy has only in-frame clones and lacks some. The data hold 600,000 to 750,000 clones, with roughly 72% observed a single time. Sample: memory CD4+ T cells sorted from blood. The receptors were gathered from a woman in her 30s in good health. Each CDR3 is given with its conserved first and last residue. The D gene is left open where the match is weak.

TRBV28	TRBJ1-2	TRBD1	CASRSPGGGSYGYTF
TRBV28	TRBJ2-7	NA	CASSRRQRSSYEQYF
TRBV5-1	TRBJ2-7	TRBD1	CASSLVAGGYEQYF
TRBV19	TRBJ2-7	TRBD2	CASSLLGTSGGEQYF
TRBV19	TRBJ2-4	NA	CASSLNRLPQGQNIQYF
TRBV28	TRBJ1-4	TRBD1	CASSVSQGALNEKLFF
TRBV30	TRBJ1-6	TRBD1	CAWTPGGTYNSPLHF
TRBV6-4	TRBJ2-3	TRBD1	CASSKSGQGPGGTDTQYF
TRBV29-1	TRBJ2-3	TRBD2	CSVELAEALSTDTQYF
TRBV2	TRBJ2-5	NA	CASTHRRAEETQYF
TRBV14	TRBJ2-5	TRBD2	CASSTRISGITETQYF
TRBV30	TRBJ2-7	TRBD1	CAWTGQGVVGTYEQYF
TRBV19	TRBJ1-5	TRBD1	CASSETGRGNQPQHF